The next 20 T cell receptor beta chains were all read from a single sample in a study of blood T cell repertoires in COVID-19. Sequencing used immunoSEQ multiplex PCR; TCRdb keeps in-frame clones, though not all of them. This table has some 220,000 clones, 83% appearing once. The sample comprised peripheral blood. Every receptor here comes from a woman under 40 with COVID-19, enrolled during active disease.

This chain joins TRBV9 and TRBJ1-6; tentative D call: TRBD1 (5 bases). Per germline, CDR1 SGDLS and CDR2 YYNGEE. Trimming took off 2 bases at V and 0 bases at J, with 6 bases between the two ends. There are 15 residues in the CDR3. The CDR3 sequence: CASSVGGSYNSPLHF. The CDR3 DNA reads TGTGCCAGCAGCGTCGGGGGCTCCTATAATTCACCCCTCCACTTT.

The V gene is TRBV2, the J gene TRBJ2-5, with 7 bases lining up with TRBD2. This CDR3 comprises 15 residues. The junction had 9 bases not matched to a gene; V was cut back by 6 bases and J by 2 bases. The V gene's germline CDR1 is SNHLY and CDR2 FYNNEI. The chain's CDR3 is CASRRRLAVQETQYF. Written as DNA, the CDR3 is TGTGCCAGCAGGAGGAGACTAGCTGTTCAAGAGACCCAGTACTTC.

This rearrangement joins TRBV27 to TRBJ2-3; TRBD2 matches at 7 bases. CDR1 and CDR2 from the germline V gene are MNHEY and SMNVEV (reference sequence). Losses at the gene ends were 1 base for V and 1 base for J; bases not matched to a gene: 5. CDR3 size: 16 residues. Here the CDR3 reads CASSLYREVGTDTQYF. CDR3 coding DNA: TGTGCCAGCAGTTTATATCGGGAGGTTGGCACAGATACGCAGTATTTT.

This chain links TRBV7-9 with TRBJ2-1; 10 bases are a match to TRBD2. Trimming cost V 11 bases and J 4 bases; bases outside gene matches: 8. Germline CDR1 SEHNR, CDR2 FQNEAQ (reference sequence). The CDR3 contains 14 residues. CDR3 sequence reads: CASQGTSEYNEQFF. CDR3 coding DNA: TGTGCCTCCCAGGGGACTAGCGAATACAATGAGCAGTTCTTC.

This clone occurred a few times. The V and J genes are TRBV7-9 and TRBJ1-5; D remains ambiguous. Looked up from germline, CDR1 is SEHNR and CDR2 is FQNEAQ (reference sequence). Trimming stripped 5 bases from V and 2 bases from J, with 13 bases between. The CDR3 spans 15 residues. The chain's CDR3 is CASSLTDPGNQPQHF. CDR3 DNA sequence: TGTGCCAGCAGCCTCACAGACCCGGGCAATCAGCCCCAGCATTTT.

V usage is TRBV18 and J usage is TRBJ2-7; D perhaps matches TRBD1 (5 bases). Per the germline V gene, CDR1 is KGHSH and CDR2 is LQKENI. The CDR3 length is 13 residues. V was clipped by 3 bases and J by 5 bases, with 11 bases between them. This CDR3 is CASSPQGSNEQYF. The CDR3 DNA reads as TGTGCCAGCTCACCCCAGGGAAGTAACGAGCAGTACTTC.

This clone was seen only once. The chain is built from TRBV20-1 and TRBJ2-1; D uncertain. V shed 2 bases and J shed 6 bases, with 5 bases lying between them. CDR1 is DFQATT, CDR2 SNEGSKA, per germline (reference sequence). There are 11 residues in the CDR3. The CDR3 region has the DNA TGCAGTGCTAGACTAGGCAATGAGCAGTTCTTC. It codes for CSARLGNEQFF.

The chain is built from TRBV28 and TRBJ1-5, with TRBD1 identical over 10 bases. Germline V gene sequence: CDR1 MDHEN, CDR2 SYDVKM. V trimming: 7 bases; J trimming: 4 bases; junction bases outside the gene matches: 1. The CDR3 has 13 residues. The CDR3 DNA is TGTGCCAGCATGGGACAGGGGAATCAGCCCCAGCATTTT. Residues: CASMGQGNQPQHF.

The chain recombines TRBV13 with TRBJ2-1, with 9 bases aligning to TRBD1. The germline CDR1 and CDR2 sequences are PRHDT and FYEKMQ (reference sequence). The CDR3 covers 15 residues. The junction had 5 bases not matched to a gene; V was cut back by 5 bases and J by 3 bases. CDR3 in DNA: TGTGCCAGCAGCGAAGACAGGGGGTACTACAATGAGCAGTTCTTC. It specifies CASSEDRGYYNEQFF.

The chain couples TRBV7-6 to TRBJ2-7; D possibly corresponds to TRBD1 (6 bases). This CDR3 is built from 16 residues. Deletions cut 5 bases from V and 2 bases from J, with 19 bases between. The germline V gene encodes CDR1 SGHVS and CDR2 FNYEAQ. The CDR3 nucleotides read TGTGCCAGCAGCCCGACGACAGGTAGGGGGACCTACGAGCAGTACTTC. Translating it yields CASSPTTGRGTYEQYF. The full variable domain, with the rest looked up from reference TRBV7-6 and TRBJ2-7, is GAGVSQSPRYKVTKRGQDVALRCDPISGHVSLYWYRQALGQGPEFLTYFNYEAQQDKSGLPNDRFSAERPEGSISTLTIQRTEQRDSAMYRCASSPTTGRGTYEQYFGPGTRLTVT.

V gene TRBV7-9 combines with J gene TRBJ1-1, with D maybe TRBD1 (6 bases). The CDR3 is 18 amino acids. CDR1 and CDR2 (germline): SEHNR, FQNEAQ (reference sequence). Trimming cost V 5 bases and J 0 bases, with 22 bases left between them. For the CDR3, the DNA is TGTGCCAGCAGCCCGCTAGGGCCAGGGGCTGACATGAACACTGAAGCTTTCTTT. The encoded protein is CASSPLGPGADMNTEAFF.

This clone was detected only once. V usage is TRBV9 and J usage is TRBJ1-3, with 8 nucleotides matching TRBD1. The CDR3 length is 15 residues. Germline trimming cut 4 bases from V and 0 bases from J; bases unmatched to any gene: 3. CDR1 and CDR2 (germline): SGDLS, YYNGEE. This chain's CDR3 is CASSTTGASGNTIYF. CDR3 nucleotides: TGTGCCAGCAGCACGACAGGGGCCTCTGGAAACACCATATATTTT.

This clone showed up just once. V usage is TRBV30 and J usage is TRBJ1-5, with a weak D call TRBD1 (5 bases). The germline gives CDR1 GTSNPN, CDR2 SVGIG (reference sequence). Trimming shortened V by 1 base and J by 3 bases, and 10 bases separated the two germline ends. This CDR3 has 14 amino acids. CDR3 nucleotides: TGTGCCTGGAGTGGCGGAGGGGACAATCAGCCCCAGCATTTT. Encoded protein: CAWSGGGDNQPQHF.

This clone was observed once. J is TRBJ2-4 and V is TRBV6-2 or TRBV6-3; D possibly corresponds to TRBD1 (5 bases). From germline, CDR1 is MNHEY and CDR2 SVGEGT. The V gene lost 6 bases and the J gene lost 3 bases, with 21 bases spanning the gap. This CDR3 is 17 amino acids long. The CDR3 sequence: CASRPSTGDSGKNIQYF. CDR3 in DNA: TGTGCCAGCAGGCCTAGTACAGGAGACTCTGGCAAAAACATTCAGTACTTC.

This clone was seen only once. V usage is TRBV19 and J usage is TRBJ1-3; weak D call: TRBD1 (5 bases). Germline assignment: CDR1 LNHDA and CDR2 SQIVND (reference sequence). CDR3 length: 15 amino acids. V was shortened by 7 bases and J by 0 bases, with 13 bases between the two germline ends. The CDR3 spells CASNPTGFSGNTIYF. Here the CDR3 DNA reads TGTGCCAGTAACCCAACAGGATTCTCTGGAAACACCATATATTTT.

This clone was counted between two and nine times. V gene TRBV7-9 combines with J gene TRBJ1-3, with TRBD1 as a possible D gene (5 bases). Germline V gives CDR1 SEHNR, CDR2 FQNEAQ (reference sequence). The V and J ends lost 1 base and 8 bases respectively, with 9 bases between them. The CDR3 extends over 13 amino acids. In DNA form, the CDR3 reads TGTGCCAGCAGCTTAGTACAGGCAGACACCATATATTTT. Its translation is CASSLVQADTIYF.

This clone came up a few times. The genes are TRBV5-4 and TRBJ2-7; no clear D gene. Trimming took 4 bases from V and 0 from J, leaving 5 bases between them. Germline assignment: CDR1 SGHNT and CDR2 YYREEE (reference sequence). The CDR3 contains 12 residues. The CDR3 sequence: CASSHSSYEQYF. The CDR3 coding sequence is TGTGCCAGCAGCCATAGCTCCTACGAGCAGTACTTC.

The chain uses TRBV10-3 and TRBJ1-1; tentatively, D is TRBD1 (5 bases). CDR1 is ENHRY, CDR2 SYGVKD, per germline. The CDR3 has 15 amino acids. V shed 4 bases and J shed 2 bases, with 14 bases lying between them. Written as DNA, the CDR3 is TGTGCCATCAGTGCGGGTGGGGGGATTAACACTGAAGCTTTCTTT. The encoded protein is CAISAGGGINTEAFF.

This rearrangement joins TRBV28 to TRBJ2-7; 10 bases line up with TRBD1. The CDR3 has 13 residues. The V segment lost 10 bases and the J segment 4 bases; nucleotides outside the gene matches: 7. Germline V gene sequence: CDR1 MDHEN, CDR2 SYDVKM. The chain's CDR3 is CATRQGAIYEQYF. The CDR3 DNA sequence: TGTGCCACCCGACAGGGGGCCATTTACGAGCAGTACTTC.

The rearrangement uses TRBV5-4 and TRBJ2-1; perhaps TRBD1 as D (6 bases). The V gene's germline CDR1 is SGHNT and CDR2 YYREEE (reference sequence). Trimming shortened V by 4 bases and J by 15 bases, and 17 bases separated the two germline ends. The CDR3 is 12 amino acids. The CDR3 sequence: CASSLGGQGSFF. The CDR3 nucleotides are TGTGCCAGCAGCCTAGGTGGGCAGGGGTCGTTCTTC.